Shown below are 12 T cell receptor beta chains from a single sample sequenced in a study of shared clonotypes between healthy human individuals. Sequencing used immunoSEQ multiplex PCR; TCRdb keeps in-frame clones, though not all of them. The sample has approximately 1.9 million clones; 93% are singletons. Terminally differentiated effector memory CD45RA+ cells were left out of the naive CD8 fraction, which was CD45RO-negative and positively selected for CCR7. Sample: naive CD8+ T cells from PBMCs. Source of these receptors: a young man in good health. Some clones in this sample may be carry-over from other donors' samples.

CDR3 residues: CASKFAEGNTGELFF. CDR3 in DNA: TGTGCCAGCAAATTTGCGGAGGGGAACACCGGGGAGCTGTTTTTT. The chain recombines TRBV6-1 with TRBJ2-2; D possibly corresponds to TRBD2 (6 bases). V lost 7 bases to trimming and J lost 1 base, with 13 bases between them. CDR1 and CDR2 (germline): MNHNS, SASEGT. The CDR3 sequence is 15 residues long.

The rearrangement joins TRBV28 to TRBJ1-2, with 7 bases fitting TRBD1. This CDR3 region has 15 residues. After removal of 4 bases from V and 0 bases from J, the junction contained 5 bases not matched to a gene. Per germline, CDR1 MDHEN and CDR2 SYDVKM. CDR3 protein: CASSYTGTANYGYTF. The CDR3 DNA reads TGTGCCAGCAGTTACACCGGGACAGCTAACTATGGCTACACCTTC.

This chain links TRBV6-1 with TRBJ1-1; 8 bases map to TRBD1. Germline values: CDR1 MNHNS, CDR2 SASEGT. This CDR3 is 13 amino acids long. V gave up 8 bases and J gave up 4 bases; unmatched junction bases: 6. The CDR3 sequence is CASSDRVATEAFF. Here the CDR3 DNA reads TGTGCCAGCTCGGACAGGGTTGCCACTGAAGCTTTCTTT.

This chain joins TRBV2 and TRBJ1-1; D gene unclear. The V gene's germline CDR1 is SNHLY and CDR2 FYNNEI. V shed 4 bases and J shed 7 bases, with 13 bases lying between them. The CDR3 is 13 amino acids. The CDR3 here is CASSAQTADEAFF. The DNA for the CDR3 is TGTGCCAGCAGTGCCCAAACCGCGGATGAAGCTTTCTTT.

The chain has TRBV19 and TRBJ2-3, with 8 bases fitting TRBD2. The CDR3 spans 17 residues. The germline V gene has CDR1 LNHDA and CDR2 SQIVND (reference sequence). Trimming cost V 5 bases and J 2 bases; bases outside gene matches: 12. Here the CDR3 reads CASSAPSGPASTDTQYF. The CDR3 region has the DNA TGTGCCAGTAGTGCCCCTAGCGGGCCGGCTTCCACAGATACGCAGTATTTT.

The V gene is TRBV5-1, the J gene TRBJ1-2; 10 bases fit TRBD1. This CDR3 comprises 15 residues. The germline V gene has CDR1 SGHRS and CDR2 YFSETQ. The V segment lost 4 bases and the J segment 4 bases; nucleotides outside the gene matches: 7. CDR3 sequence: CASSLDRGQAYGYTF. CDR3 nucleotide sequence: TGCGCCAGCAGCCTAGACAGGGGGCAGGCCTATGGCTACACCTTC. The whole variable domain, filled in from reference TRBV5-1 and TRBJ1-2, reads KAGVTQTPRYLIKTRGQQVTLSCSPISGHRSVSWYQQTPGQGLQFLFEYFSETQRNKGNFPGRFSGRQFSNSRSEMNVSTLELGDSALYLCASSLDRGQAYGYTFGSGTRLTVV.

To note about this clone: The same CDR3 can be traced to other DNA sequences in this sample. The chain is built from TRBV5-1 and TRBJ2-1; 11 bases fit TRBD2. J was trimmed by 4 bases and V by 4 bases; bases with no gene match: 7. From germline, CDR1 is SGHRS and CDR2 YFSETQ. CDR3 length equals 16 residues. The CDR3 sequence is CASSGTGLAVYNEQFF. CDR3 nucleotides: TGCGCCAGCAGCGGGACGGGACTAGCGGTTTACAATGAGCAGTTCTTC.

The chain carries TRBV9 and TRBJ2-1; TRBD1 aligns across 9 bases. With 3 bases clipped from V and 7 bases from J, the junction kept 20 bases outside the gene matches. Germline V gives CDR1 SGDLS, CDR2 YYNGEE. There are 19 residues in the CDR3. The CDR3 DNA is TGTGCCAGCAGCGACAGGGACAGGGATGTGGGGCCTACATGGAATGAGCAGTTCTTC. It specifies CASSDRDRDVGPTWNEQFF.

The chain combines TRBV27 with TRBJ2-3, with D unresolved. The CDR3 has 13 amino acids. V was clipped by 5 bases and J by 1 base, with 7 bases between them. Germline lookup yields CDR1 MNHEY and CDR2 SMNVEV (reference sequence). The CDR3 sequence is CASSVPGTDTQYF. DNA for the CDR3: TGTGCCAGCAGTGTTCCCGGCACAGATACGCAGTATTTT.

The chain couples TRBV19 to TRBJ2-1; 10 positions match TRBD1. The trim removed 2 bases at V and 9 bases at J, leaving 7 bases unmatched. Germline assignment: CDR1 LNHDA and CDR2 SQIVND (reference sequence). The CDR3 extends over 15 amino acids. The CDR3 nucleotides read TGTGCCAGTAGTATAACTGGGACAGGGGTTGCTGAGCAGTTCTTC. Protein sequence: CASSITGTGVAEQFF.

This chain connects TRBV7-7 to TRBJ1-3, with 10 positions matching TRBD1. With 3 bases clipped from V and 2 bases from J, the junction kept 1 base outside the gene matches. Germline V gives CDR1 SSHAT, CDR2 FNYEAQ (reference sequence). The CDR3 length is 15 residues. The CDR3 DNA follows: TGTGCCAGCAGCTTGGGGACAGGGGCTGGAAACACCATATATTTT. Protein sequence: CASSLGTGAGNTIYF.

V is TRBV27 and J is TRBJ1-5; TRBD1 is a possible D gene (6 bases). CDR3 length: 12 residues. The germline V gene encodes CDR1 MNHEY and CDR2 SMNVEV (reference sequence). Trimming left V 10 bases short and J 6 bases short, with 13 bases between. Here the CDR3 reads CATRGGSQPQHF. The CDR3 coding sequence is TGTGCCACTAGGGGGGGATCTCAGCCCCAGCATTTT.